The clone carrying this T cell receptor (beta chain) has only a few counts. CDR3 length: 17 residues. Trimming shortened V by 4 bases and J by 0 bases, and 16 bases separated the two germline ends. CDR1 and CDR2 from the germline V gene are MDHEN and SYDVKM. The method was immunoSEQ multiplex PCR; TCRdb's version includes in-frame clones alone and lacks a portion of them. The sample shows roughly 11,000 clones, 60% to 85% of them seen only once. This sample is part of a study of blood T cell repertoires in COVID-19. This receptor was identified in a man aged 55 to 70 with COVID-19, enrolled during active disease. The V and J genes are TRBV28 and TRBJ1-3, with D uncertain. The sequenced material came from peripheral blood. The CDR3 nucleotides are TGTGCCAGCAGTTCCCGGGGTACGGGGAGCTCTGGAAACACCATATATTTT. Residues: CASSSRGTGSSGNTIYF.